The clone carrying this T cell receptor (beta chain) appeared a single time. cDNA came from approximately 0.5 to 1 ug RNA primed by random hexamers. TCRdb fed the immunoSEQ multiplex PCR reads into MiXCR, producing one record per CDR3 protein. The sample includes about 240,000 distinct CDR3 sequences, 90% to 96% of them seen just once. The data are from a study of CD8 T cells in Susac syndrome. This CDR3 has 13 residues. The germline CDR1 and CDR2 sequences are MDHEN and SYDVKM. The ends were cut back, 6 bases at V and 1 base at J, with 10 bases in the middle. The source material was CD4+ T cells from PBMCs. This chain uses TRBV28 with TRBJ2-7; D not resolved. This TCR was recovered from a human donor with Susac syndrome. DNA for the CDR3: TGTGCCAGCAGCACCGAAAGATCCTACGAGCAGTACTTC. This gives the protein CASSTERSYEQYF.